This entry concerns a single T cell receptor beta chain. Its specific antigen is unknown. It has no much larger one-base neighbor in the sample; base qualities were not kept. CDR1 and CDR2, looked up from the germline V gene, are LGHNA and YSLEER. Germline trimming: 4 bases from V, 3 bases from J; junction bases outside gene matches: 2. The CDR3 measures 14 amino acids from cysteine to phenylalanine. The kept DNA is CDR3 alone, 42 bases in frame from the first base. TCR beta CDR3 regions were amplified from RNA transcripts. A first-round RT-PCR of the TCR CDR3 used the HTBI primer set with the Qiagen OneStep RT-PCR kit. Libraries were constructed in a second round of multiplex PCR, after which size selection and purification were performed. Paired-end sequencing of the libraries was performed with 100 bp reads on an Illumina HiSeq2000. As for how the authors treated the data: SOAPnuke was used to process the raw data, with reads discarded if the reads contained adapters or uncalled bases, had a mean Phred below 15, or lacked an exact constant-primer or identifier match. COPE v1.2.5 was used to merge high-quality paired reads, and clonotypes were defined as unique nucleotide sequences. Clonotypes were aligned to IMGT TRBV, TRBD and TRBJ reference segments using MiTCR v1.1. Analysis was restricted to V-J combinations with a frequency above 0.0001, which covered 99% to 99.2% of repertoires. A TCS score was defined as the ratio between F50 (clonal expansion) and ExV (chaos), using BLOSUM62-based TCRdist between CDR3 peptides within each V-J. Welch's t-statistics and random forest reduced around 510 V-J features to around 14, which were used in a naive Bayes classifier (R e1071). TCRdb passed the public sequencing reads through fastp at Q25 and MiXCR, retaining productive beta sequences. One record per CDR3 amino acid sequence lists the most common genes and DNA. Here the V and J calls rest on TCRdb's processing, not on the authors' analysis. In all, the sample holds approximately 740,000 distinct CDR3 sequences, and around 13% of those were seen once. The ten top clones hold roughly 10% of the sample.

Stable Graves' hyperthyroidism was defined as no progression to ophthalmopathy during 18 months of follow-up. Hyperthyroidism patients were newly diagnosed, had a disease duration of under 2 months, and were aged 18 to 65 years. Exclusion was applied to patients with uncontrolled infections, other autoimmune diseases, pregnancy or lactation. Clinical symptoms, serum thyroxine and TRAb, thyroid ultrasound, and orbital computed tomography formed the basis for the diagnoses. Ficoll-Paque density gradient centrifugation was used to isolate PBMCs from around 9.1 ml of fresh peripheral blood. Total RNA was extracted using Trizol reagent, and RNA quality was assessed on an Agilent 2100 Bioanalyzer. This sample was taken from a study of T cells in Graves' hyperthyroidism and ophthalmopathy (dated by TCRdb to about 2019). As for the study more broadly: Peripheral blood samples were taken at the time of initial diagnosis, prior to any treatment. The roughly 94 discovery patients were randomly split 7:3 into training and test sets. In addition, the study compared T-cell repertoires in thyroid tissue and in blood from a handful of Graves' hyperthyroidism patients. TCR Vbeta CDR3 sequencing of 135 peripheral blood samples (roughly 41 ophthalmopathy, 75 hyperthyroidism and about 17 progressor patients) is reported in the paper. Once sampling was done, hyperthyroidism patients were given methimazole at a starting dose of 30 mg daily, whereas ophthalmopathy patients were given high-dose intravenous methylprednisolone. To identify distinguishing TCR V-J signatures, a discovery cohort of some 100 patients was used, comprising 40 to 45 with Graves' ophthalmopathy and roughly 60 with stable Graves' hyperthyroidism. Prospective prediction of ophthalmopathy was tested in an independent validation cohort of 18 to 20 hyperthyroidism patients and 15 to 17 patients who later progressed to ophthalmopathy. Overall results and qualifications from the work: No statistical method was used to fix the sample size in advance, and group allocation was not hidden from the investigators. In validation, progression to ophthalmopathy was predicted by the model with roughly 69% sensitivity and roughly 76% specificity, a median of roughly 6 months before onset. Ophthalmopathy was separated from stable hyperthyroidism by a 13 V-J signature model, with approximately 89% sensitivity and 81% to 83% specificity obtained in cross-validation and 80%/75% obtained in testing. Blood samples also contained most of the expanded thyroid clonotypes (frequency above 0.001), which suggests that blood repertoires may reflect thyroid immune responses.

Here the chain combines TRBV4-3 and TRBJ2-2; TRBD1 lines up with 7 middle nucleotides. The sample taken for sequencing was blood. The TCR sequence derives from a woman aged 18-29 years with Graves' hyperthyroidism. The sequence in DNA is TGCGCCAGCAGCCTCCAGGGGGACACCGGGGAGCTGTTTTTT. This translates into CASSLQGDTGELFF.